The next 14 T cell receptor beta chains were all read from a single sample in a study of T-cell reconstitution after alpha-beta-depleted transplantation in children (dated by TCRdb to the mid-2010s). The library was prepared using PCR. Instrument used: Illumina HiSeq 2500. To normalize quantification of the TCRbeta repertoire, the TCR libraries were built with molecular barcoding that relied on unique molecular identifiers. TCRdb took the public reads, trimmed them with fastp at Q25, ran MiXCR for clone calling and kept in-frame beta chains. Each CDR3 protein gets just one entry, which takes the most common genes and DNA from the rows behind it. The table for this sample lists about 600,000 distinct CDR3 sequences; under 25% of them were counted only once. The biggest ten clones account for roughly 15% of the sample. Taken with the paper, the label for treatment or condition translates to: allogeneic hematopoietic cell transplantation with graft depleted of TCRalphabeta T cells and CD19 B cells.

This specimen was PBMCs, mostly from graft donor cells, taken 360 days after TCRalphabeta/CD19-depleted stem cell transplant. These receptors were collected from a boy under two years old who had a stem cell transplant for acute myeloid leukemia, so the T cells may come from the graft donor.

This clonotype was counted only a few times. V gene TRBV7-2 combines with J gene TRBJ2-7; D is perhaps TRBD2 (6 bases). Deletions cut 6 bases from V and 6 bases from J, with 18 bases between. CDR3 length equals 14 residues. The germline V gene has CDR1 SGHTA and CDR2 FQGNSA. This CDR3 reads CASRIMGGLSEQYF. The CDR3 DNA reads as TGTGCCAGCAGGATTATGGGGGGACTTAGCGAGCAGTACTTC.

This clonotype was observed a handful of times. The chain carries TRBV5-1 and TRBJ2-1; possible D gene TRBD2, 5 bases. The V and J ends lost 1 base and 0 bases respectively, with 8 bases between them. The CDR3 sequence is 15 residues long. Looked up from germline, CDR1 is SGHRS and CDR2 is YFSETQ. CDR3 bases: TGCGCCAGCAGCTTGACAACTAGCTCCTACAATGAGCAGTTCTTC. The encoded protein is CASSLTTSSYNEQFF. Looking up the rest from reference TRBV5-1 and TRBJ2-1 gives the full variable domain: KAGVTQTPRYLIKTRGQQVTLSCSPISGHRSVSWYQQTPGQGLQFLFEYFSETQRNKGNFPGRFSGRQFSNSRSEMNVSTLELGDSALYLCASSLTTSSYNEQFFGPGTRLTVL.

The rearrangement uses TRBV4-1 and TRBJ1-3, with 7 bases that match TRBD1. J was trimmed by 0 bases and V by 1 base; bases with no gene match: 9. The CDR3 is 18 amino acids. Germline V gene sequence: CDR1 MGHRA, CDR2 YSYEKL. The CDR3 bases are TGCGCCAGCAGCCAAGGGGGGACAGCTTCGAGCTCTGGAAACACCATATATTTT. It yields the protein CASSQGGTASSSGNTIYF.

This clonotype was observed many times. CDR3 sequence reads: CASSQDGQGTSGAYEQYF. The CDR3 bases are TGTGCCAGCAGCCAAGACGGACAGGGGACTAGCGGGGCCTACGAGCAGTACTTC. The genes are TRBV3-1 and TRBJ2-7, with 13 bases lining up with TRBD2. The CDR3 extends over 18 amino acids. Germline V lookup: CDR1 LGHDT, CDR2 YNNKEL (reference sequence). V lost 0 bases and J lost 2; bases outside the gene matches: 7.

This clonotype showed up many times. The V and J genes are TRBV3-1 and TRBJ1-4; the D is unclear. Trimming stripped 4 bases from V and 0 bases from J, with 9 bases between. The CDR3 length is 15 residues. Looked up from germline, CDR1 is LGHDT and CDR2 is YNNKEL (reference sequence). This CDR3 is CASSPNPATNEKLFF. CDR3 coding DNA: TGTGCCAGCAGCCCCAACCCCGCAACTAATGAAAAACTGTTTTTT.

This clonotype was counted many times. The chain recombines TRBV11-3 with TRBJ2-7, with D perhaps TRBD1 (6 bases). V lost 1 base and J lost 6, with 16 bases in between. Looked up from germline, CDR1 is SGHNT and CDR2 is YENEEA. This CDR3 region has 15 residues. CDR3 bases: TGTGCCAGCAGCTTAGTTGGGGTGGGGGCCGGCGAGCAGTACTTC. This sequence encodes CASSLVGVGAGEQYF.

This clonotype was observed a handful of times. V usage is TRBV5-5 and J usage is TRBJ2-2; a possible D gene is TRBD2 (6 bases). Trimming removed 7 bases at V and 1 base at J, with 11 bases between. Germline assignment: CDR1 SGHKS and CDR2 YYEKEE (reference sequence). The CDR3 loop spans 14 amino acids. DNA for the CDR3: TGTGCCAGCGGGCAGGGACTGAACACCGGGGAGCTGTTTTTT. It is translated as CASGQGLNTGELFF. The full variable domain, completed using reference TRBV5-5 and TRBJ2-2, is DAGVTQSPTHLIKTRGQQVTLRCSPISGHKSVSWYQQVLGQGPQFIFQYYEKEERGRGNFPDRFSARQFPNYSSELNVNALLLGDSALYLCASGQGLNTGELFFGEGSRLTVL.

This clonotype was recorded only once. The chain joins TRBV5-1 to TRBJ1-3; D is possibly TRBD1 (6 bases). Trimming removed 4 bases from V and 2 bases from J, with 13 bases in between. The CDR3 covers 15 residues. The germline V gene encodes CDR1 SGHRS and CDR2 YFSETQ. The CDR3 sequence is CASSLTGPTGNTIYF. The CDR3 DNA reads TGCGCCAGCAGCCTGACAGGACCAACTGGAAACACCATATATTTT.

This clonotype showed up just a few times. The V gene is TRBV6-1, the J gene TRBJ1-1; D is undetermined. Germline values: CDR1 MNHNS, CDR2 SASEGT. With 8 bases removed from V and 3 bases from J, the gap between germline ends came to 19 bases. The CDR3 covers 15 residues. The DNA for the CDR3 is TGTGCCAGCCGACCCTTGGGTAGGGTCGACACTGAAGCTTTCTTT. This encodes CASRPLGRVDTEAFF.

This clonotype has more than one count but fewer than ten. The gene calls are TRBV7-2 and TRBJ1-5; 9 bases are shared with TRBD1. The CDR3 has 15 amino acids. The V gene end was trimmed by 1 base and the J gene end by 5 bases; junction bases not matched to a gene: 3. CDR1 is SGHTA and CDR2 is FQGNSA in the germline V gene. The CDR3 DNA reads as TGTGCCAGCAGCTTAGAACAGGGGGCGTATCAGCCCCAGCATTTT. This encodes CASSLEQGAYQPQHF.

This clonotype was picked up many times. The chain links TRBV21-1 to TRBJ2-5; the DNA was not compared with TRBD2, the D call given in the table. TRBV21-1 is flagged as a pseudogene. CDR3 length equals 14 residues. CDR3: CASSKDRSLTTQYF. In DNA form, the CDR3 reads TGTGCCAGCAGCAAAGACAGGTCCCTCACGACCCAGTACTTC.

This clonotype was counted a few times. The chain employs TRBV7-4 and TRBJ2-7, with TRBD1 as a possible D gene (6 bases). CDR1 SGHVT and CDR2 SQSDAQ come from the germline V gene. V gave up 5 bases and J gave up 2 bases, with 37 bases separating them. This CDR3 is 22 amino acids long. The chain's CDR3 is CASSRIRSFPGTNSHLTYEQYF. The CDR3 region has the DNA TGTGCCAGCAGCCGTATTCGGTCCTTCCCGGGGACAAATTCCCACTTAACCTACGAGCAGTACTTC.

In its sample, this clonotype was seen a few times. This sequence joins TRBV12-3 or TRBV12-4 and TRBJ2-7, with D possibly being TRBD2 (5 bases). This CDR3 comprises 13 residues. Trimming pared 3 bases from V and 3 bases from J, leaving 9 bases between. The CDR3 DNA is TGTGCCAGCAGTTTCGGGAAGATCTACGAGCAGTACTTC. Translating gives CASSFGKIYEQYF.

V is TRBV14 and J is TRBJ2-3; 8 nucleotides agree with TRBD2. CDR3 length: 16 residues. CDR1 and CDR2 from the germline V gene are SGHDN and FVKESK. V lost 0 bases and J lost 8; bases outside the gene matches: 10. The DNA for the CDR3 is TGTGCCAGCAGCCAAGACAGCGGGGGCCCCGATAGTACGCAGTATTTT. Protein product: CASSQDSGGPDSTQYF.